The source of this T cell receptor (beta chain) is a study of blood T cell repertoires in COVID-19. Across the study: PBMCs, B-cell-depleted T cells, or T cells were the source of the cDNA or gDNA that made up the material.

Repertoires were generated with immunoSEQ multiplex PCR, while TCRdb's copy carries only in-frame clones and drops some. The data show approximately 200,000 clones, 70% to 90% seen once. Trimming removed 5 bases from V and 0 bases from J; junction bases left unmatched: 8. Looked up from germline, CDR1 is LNHDA and CDR2 is SQIVND (reference sequence). CDR3 length equals 18 residues. The chain employs TRBV19 and TRBJ2-3; 13 positions agree with TRBD2. This clonotype originated in a woman aged 25-40 years with active or convalescent COVID-19. The source material was peripheral blood. The DNA of the CDR3 is TGTGCCAGTAGTGGAGGACTAGCGGGAGCACCAAGCACAGATACGCAGTATTTT. This gives the protein CASSGGLAGAPSTDTQYF.